This record looks at one TCR beta chain sequence and its context. Looked up from germline, CDR1 is GTSNPN and CDR2 is SVGIG (reference sequence). V lost 2 bases, J lost 4 bases, and 6 bases stayed unmatched. The length of the CDR3 is 14 residues. Original processing methods: Researchers report that nucleated cell counts were estimated from reference gene primer amplification. Using immunoSEQ multiplex PCR, the repertoire was profiled, and TCRdb retains in-frame clones only, with some absent. That table furnishes V, J and clone size, whereas the DNA furnished D and trimming. The table includes roughly 100,000 clones, around 81% detected once. The data were obtained in a study of blood T cell repertoires in COVID-19. Study as a whole: The United States, Italy and Spain supplied acute and convalescent COVID-19 samples.

The source is a woman aged 70 to 79 with acute or convalescent COVID-19. The chain has TRBV30 and TRBJ1-2; TRBD1 matches 8 bases. The source material was peripheral blood. The CDR3, as DNA: TGTGCCTGGAGTAGCCCGGGACAGGTCTATGGCTACACCTTC. The encoded protein is CAWSSPGQVYGYTF.